A selection of T cell receptor beta chains follows, all from one sample in a study of vaccination and CD4 T cells after COVID-19. TCRdb re-called the PCR reads with MiXCR, one entry per CDR3 protein. The table shows roughly 23,000 distinct CDR3 sequences, with approximately 38% occurring only once. These TCRs' antigens remain unknown. This material consisted of CD4+ T cells from blood, cultured in vitro, taken about 7 months after SARS-CoV-2 vaccination. The receptors come from a human donor who had recovered from COVID-19. Each CDR3 is given with its conserved first and last residue. D genes are given only for firm matches. Size tells how often a clone was seen (once, few, many) or the class of an expanded clone, and some rows leave it out.

17	.	TRBV4-1	.	TRBJ2-5	TGCGCCAGCAGCCCAAGATATACCGGGGACATGGGAGAGACCCAGTACTTC	CASSPRYTGDMGETQYF
15	.	TRBV7-3	.	TRBJ2-7	TGTGCCAGCAGCTTAGAAGCGGGTCCTTCCTACGAGCAGTACTTC	CASSLEAGPSYEQYF
15	.	TRBV6-1	TRBD1	TRBJ2-7	TGTGCCAGTAGTAGCCCGGGACAGGGCTTCTACGAGCAGTACTTC	CASSSPGQGFYEQYF
18	.	TRBV28	TRBD2	TRBJ2-5	TGTGCCAGCAGTTTATGGACTAGCGGGAGGACCCTCCAAGAGACCCAGTACTTC	CASSLWTSGRTLQETQYF
12	few	TRBV27	.	TRBJ2-7	TGTGCCAGCAGTTCCCTCCCACCCAGGCAGAACTTC	CASSSLPPRQNF
16	.	TRBV20-1	.	TRBJ2-1	TGCAGTGCGACAGAGGCGGGTGGGGCGCATATCGATGAGCAGTTCTTC	CSATEAGGAHIDEQFF
14	.	TRBV7-2	TRBD1	TRBJ1-2	TGTGCCAGCTCCGTACAGGGGCAACTCGCGAGCTACACCTTC	CASSVQGQLASYTF
15	few	TRBV27	.	TRBJ2-7	TGTGCCAGCAGTTTATCGGGGGGCAGTCCCTACGAGCAGTACTTC	CASSLSGGSPYEQYF
14	.	TRBV5-4	.	TRBJ2-7	TGTGCCAGCAGCTTTCGGGGGGCGAACTACGAGCAGTACTTC	CASSFRGANYEQYF
15	.	TRBV7-3	TRBD2	TRBJ2-7	TGTGCCAGCAGCCGGGAGGCAGGTACCACCTACGAGCAGTACTTC	CASSREAGTTYEQYF
12	.	TRBV5-1	TRBD1	TRBJ1-2	TGCGCCAGCAGCTTGTGGGGACAGGGCTACACCTTC	CASSLWGQGYTF
17	few	TRBV7-2	TRBD2	TRBJ2-4	TGTGCCAGCAGCTTAGAGGGCATACTAGCGGGAGAGAACATTCAGTACTTC	CASSLEGILAGENIQYF
16	.	TRBV5-4	TRBD1	TRBJ1-1	TGTGCCAGCAGCTCGGCCCTTGGACAGGGGAACACTGAAGCTTTCTTT	CASSSALGQGNTEAFF
16	.	TRBV5-6	TRBD2	TRBJ2-5	TGTGCCAGCAGCCGTCGGGCTAGCGGGCGGGGGGGGACCCAGTACTTC	CASSRRASGRGGTQYF
16	.	TRBV20-1	.	TRBJ1-2	TGCAGTGCTAGAGATGGGTTCTTGGGATCTCTTTATGGCTACACCTTC	CSARDGFLGSLYGYTF
14	.	TRBV7-8	.	TRBJ1-3	TGTGCCAGCAGCTTAGAACAGGCTGGAAACACCATATATTTT	CASSLEQAGNTIYF
15	few	TRBV7-3	TRBD1	TRBJ1-6	TGTGCCAGCAGCTTACAGGGGGCTTTTAATTCACCCCTCCACTTT	CASSLQGAFNSPLHF
13	.	TRBV5-1	.	TRBJ1-2	TGCGCCAGCAGCCTACAGGGAGGCTATGGCTACACCTTC	CASSLQGGYGYTF
13	.	TRBV20-1	.	TRBJ1-1	TGCAGTGCTAGAGATTTCAGGAACACTGAAGCTTTCTTT	CSARDFRNTEAFF
17	.	TRBV18	.	TRBJ1-2	TGTGCCAGCTCACCAATTCCTCGGTCACGGGGGCACTATGGCTACACCTTC	CASSPIPRSRGHYGYTF
15	.	TRBV5-1	TRBD2	TRBJ2-3	TGCGCCAGCAGCCCACAAGGACTAGCGCTAGATACGCAGTATTTT	CASSPQGLALDTQYF
17	.	TRBV10-3	TRBD1	TRBJ2-1	TGTGCCATCAGTGAGGCTTGGGGACAGGGGGCGCAGAATGAGCAGTTCTTC	CAISEAWGQGAQNEQFF
13	.	TRBV20-1	.	TRBJ2-7	TGCAGTGCTAGTTCAGGGGAATACTACGAGCAGTACTTC	CSASSGEYYEQYF
15	once	TRBV6-2/TRBV6-3	TRBD1	TRBJ2-7	TGTGCCAGCACCTTGACAGGGACAGAGTTCTACGAGCAGTACTTC	CASTLTGTEFYEQYF
17	.	TRBV7-3	TRBD2	TRBJ2-6	TGTGCCAGCACCCCTAGCGGGAGTACGTCTGGGGCCAACGTCCTGACTTTC	CASTPSGSTSGANVLTF
13	few	TRBV7-2	.	TRBJ1-1	TGTGCCAGCAGCTTAGTTCGGGACGGTGAAGCTTTCTTT	CASSLVRDGEAFF
15	.	TRBV5-4	.	TRBJ2-7	TGTGCCAGCAGCTTGCTCCCGCGGGGTTCCTACGAGCAGTACTTC	CASSLLPRGSYEQYF
17	.	TRBV11-3	.	TRBJ2-5	TGTGCCAGCAGCGTAGCTGGAGTAGGGGTCTGGCAAGAGACCCAGTACTTC	CASSVAGVGVWQETQYF
13	.	TRBV20-1	.	TRBJ2-3	TGCAGTGCTAGAGATGTTAACACAGATACGCAGTATTTT	CSARDVNTDTQYF
15	.	TRBV11-3	.	TRBJ2-7	TGTGCCGGACGGGGCCTCCCGGAGTGCTCCTACGAGCAGTACTTC	CAGRGLPECSYEQYF
15	.	TRBV5-4	TRBD1	TRBJ2-5	TGTGCCAGCAGCTCCCATACAGGGGTCAGGGAGACCCAGTACTTC	CASSSHTGVRETQYF
16	.	TRBV19	.	TRBJ1-5	TGTGCCAGTAGTATAGGTGCGGTGAGTCCATCTCAGCCCCAGCATTTT	CASSIGAVSPSQPQHF
14	.	TRBV6-1	TRBD1	TRBJ1-2	TGTGCCAGCAGTAAGAACAGGGGCAGCGATGGCTACACCTTC	CASSKNRGSDGYTF
15	.	TRBV7-8	TRBD1	TRBJ2-7	TGTGCCAGCAGCCGAACCGGGACAGGGAACTACGAGCAGTACTTC	CASSRTGTGNYEQYF
13	few	TRBV11-2	.	TRBJ2-7	TGTGCCAGCAGCTTCGGCCTATCCTACGAGCAGTACTTC	CASSFGLSYEQYF
16	.	TRBV7-6	.	TRBJ1-3	TGTGCCAGCAGCTTAGAGGGAGCCGGGAGAGGAAACACCATATATTTT	CASSLEGAGRGNTIYF
15	.	TRBV7-3	TRBD2	TRBJ2-1	TGTGCCAGCAGCCAAGGACTAGCGGGGTACAATGAGCAGTTCTTC	CASSQGLAGYNEQFF
16	few	TRBV6-1	.	TRBJ1-6	TGTGCCAGCACCACGAGCTACAACTCCTATAATTCACCCCTCCACTTT	CASTTSYNSYNSPLHF
15	few	TRBV7-9	TRBD1	TRBJ2-2	TGTGCCAGCAGCCCAGGACAGGGGGACACCGGGGAGCTGTTTTTT	CASSPGQGDTGELFF
14	.	TRBV15	TRBD2	TRBJ2-2	TGTGCCACCAGCACTCGGGGAGGGAGCGGGGAGCTGTTTTTT	CATSTRGGSGELFF